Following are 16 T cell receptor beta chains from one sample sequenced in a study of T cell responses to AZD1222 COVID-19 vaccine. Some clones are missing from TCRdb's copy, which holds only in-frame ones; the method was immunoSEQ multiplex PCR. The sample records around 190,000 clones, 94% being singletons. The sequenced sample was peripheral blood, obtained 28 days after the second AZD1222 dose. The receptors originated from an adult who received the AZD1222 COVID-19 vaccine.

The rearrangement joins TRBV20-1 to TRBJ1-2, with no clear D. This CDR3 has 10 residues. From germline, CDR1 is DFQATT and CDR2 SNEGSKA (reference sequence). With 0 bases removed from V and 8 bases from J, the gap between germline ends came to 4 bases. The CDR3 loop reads CSARDLGYTF. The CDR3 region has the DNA TGCAGTGCTAGAGATTTAGGCTACACCTTC.

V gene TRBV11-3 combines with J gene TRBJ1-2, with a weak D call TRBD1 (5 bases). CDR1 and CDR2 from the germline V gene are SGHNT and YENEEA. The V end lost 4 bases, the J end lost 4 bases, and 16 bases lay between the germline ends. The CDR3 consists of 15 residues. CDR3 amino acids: CASSSEGREAYGYTF. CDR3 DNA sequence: TGTGCCAGCAGCTCCGAGGGCAGGGAGGCCTATGGCTACACCTTC.

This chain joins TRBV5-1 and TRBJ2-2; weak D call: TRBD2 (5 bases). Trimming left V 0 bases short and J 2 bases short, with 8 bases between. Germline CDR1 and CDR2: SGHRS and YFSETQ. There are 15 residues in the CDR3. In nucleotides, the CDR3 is TGCGCCAGCAGCTTGGTTCGGACTAACACCGGGGAGCTGTTTTTT. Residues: CASSLVRTNTGELFF. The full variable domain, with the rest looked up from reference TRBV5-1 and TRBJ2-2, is KAGVTQTPRYLIKTRGQQVTLSCSPISGHRSVSWYQQTPGQGLQFLFEYFSETQRNKGNFPGRFSGRQFSNSRSEMNVSTLELGDSALYLCASSLVRTNTGELFFGEGSRLTVL.

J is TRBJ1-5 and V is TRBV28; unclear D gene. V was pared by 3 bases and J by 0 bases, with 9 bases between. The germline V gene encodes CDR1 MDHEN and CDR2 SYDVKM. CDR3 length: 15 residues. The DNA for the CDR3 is TGTGCCAGCAGTTTTGGGTTTAATAGCAATCAGCCCCAGCATTTT. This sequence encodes CASSFGFNSNQPQHF.

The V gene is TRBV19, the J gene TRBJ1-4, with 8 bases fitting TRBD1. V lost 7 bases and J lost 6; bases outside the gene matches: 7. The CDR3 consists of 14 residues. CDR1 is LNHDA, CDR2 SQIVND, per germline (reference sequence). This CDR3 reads CASTLTGVDEKLFF. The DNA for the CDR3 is TGTGCCAGTACTTTGACAGGGGTGGATGAAAAACTGTTTTTT.

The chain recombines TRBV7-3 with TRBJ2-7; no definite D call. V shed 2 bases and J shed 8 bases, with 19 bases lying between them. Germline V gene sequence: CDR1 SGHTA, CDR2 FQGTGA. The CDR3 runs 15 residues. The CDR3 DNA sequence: TGTGCCAGCAGCTTATCCTATCTCGCGAATCCTAAGCAGTACTTC. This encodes CASSLSYLANPKQYF.

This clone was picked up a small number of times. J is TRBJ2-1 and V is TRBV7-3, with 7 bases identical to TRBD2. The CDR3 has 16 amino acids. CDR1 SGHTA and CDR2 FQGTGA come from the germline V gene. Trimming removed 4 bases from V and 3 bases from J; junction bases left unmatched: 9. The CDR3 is CASSSIIAGSYNEQFF. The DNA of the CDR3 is TGTGCCAGCAGCTCAATCATAGCGGGTAGCTACAATGAGCAGTTCTTC.

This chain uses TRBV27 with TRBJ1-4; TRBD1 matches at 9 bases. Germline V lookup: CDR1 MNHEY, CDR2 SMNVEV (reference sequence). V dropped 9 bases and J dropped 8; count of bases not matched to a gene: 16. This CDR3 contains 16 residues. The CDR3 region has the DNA TGTGCCAGTTCCCCCCGAACAGGGGGCGCGTGGGAAAAACTGTTTTTT. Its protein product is CASSPRTGGAWEKLFF.

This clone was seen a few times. The CDR3 bases are TGTGCCAGCTCGCCGACAGGGGTTACGCAGCCCCAGCATTTT. Amino acid sequence: CASSPTGVTQPQHF. The chain has TRBV18 and TRBJ1-5; 8 bases are shared with TRBD1. Trimming at V came to 6 bases and at J to 7 bases, leaving 8 bases not matched to a gene. This CDR3 spans 14 amino acids. Per the germline V gene, CDR1 is KGHSH and CDR2 is LQKENI.

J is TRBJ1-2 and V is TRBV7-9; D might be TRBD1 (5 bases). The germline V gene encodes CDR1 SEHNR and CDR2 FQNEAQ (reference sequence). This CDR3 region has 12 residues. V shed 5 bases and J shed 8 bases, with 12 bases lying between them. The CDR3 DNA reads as TGTGCCAGCAGCAGCAGGGTTTTGGGCTACACCTTC. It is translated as CASSSRVLGYTF.

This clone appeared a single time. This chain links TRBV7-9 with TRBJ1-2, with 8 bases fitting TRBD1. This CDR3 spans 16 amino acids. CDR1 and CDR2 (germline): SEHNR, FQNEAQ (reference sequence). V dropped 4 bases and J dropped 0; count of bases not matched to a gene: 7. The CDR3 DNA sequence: TGTGCCAGCAGCTCGTCGGACAGGGAGGCTAACTATGGCTACACCTTC. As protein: CASSSSDREANYGYTF. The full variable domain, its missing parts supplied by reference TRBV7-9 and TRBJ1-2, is DTGVSQNPRHKITKRGQNVTFRCDPISEHNRLYWYRQTLGQGPEFLTYFQNEAQLEKSRLLSDRFSAERPKGSFSTLEIQRTEQGDSAMYLCASSSSDREANYGYTFGSGTRLTVV.

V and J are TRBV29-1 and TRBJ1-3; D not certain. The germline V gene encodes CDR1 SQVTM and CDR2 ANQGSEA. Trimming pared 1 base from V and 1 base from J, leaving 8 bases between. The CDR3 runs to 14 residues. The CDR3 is CSVEVVRSGNTIYF. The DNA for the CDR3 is TGCAGCGTTGAAGTGGTCCGGTCTGGAAACACCATATATTTT.

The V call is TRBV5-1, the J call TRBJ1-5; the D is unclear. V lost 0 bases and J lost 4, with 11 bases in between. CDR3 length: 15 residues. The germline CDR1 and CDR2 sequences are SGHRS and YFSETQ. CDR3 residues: CASSLGGRTNQPQHF. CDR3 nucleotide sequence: TGCGCCAGCAGCTTGGGTGGCAGAACGAATCAGCCCCAGCATTTT.

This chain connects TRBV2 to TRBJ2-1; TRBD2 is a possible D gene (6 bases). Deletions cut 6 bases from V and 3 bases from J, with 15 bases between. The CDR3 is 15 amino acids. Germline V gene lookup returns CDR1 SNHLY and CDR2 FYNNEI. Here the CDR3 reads CASRPGLQNYNEQFF. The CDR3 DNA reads TGTGCCAGCAGGCCGGGACTCCAAAACTACAATGAGCAGTTCTTC. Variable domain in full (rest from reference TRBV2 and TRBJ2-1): EPEVTQTPSHQVTQMGQEVILRCVPISNHLYFYWYRQILGQKVEFLVSFYNNEISEKSEIFDDQFSVERPDGSNFTLKIRSTKLEDSAMYFCASRPGLQNYNEQFFGPGTRLTVL.

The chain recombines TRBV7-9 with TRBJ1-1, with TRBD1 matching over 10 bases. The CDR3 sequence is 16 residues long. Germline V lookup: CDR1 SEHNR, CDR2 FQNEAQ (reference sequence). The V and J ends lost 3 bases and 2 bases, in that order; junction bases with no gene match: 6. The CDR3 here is CASSFGTGEFNTEAFF. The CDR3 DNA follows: TGTGCCAGCAGCTTCGGGACAGGGGAATTTAACACTGAAGCTTTCTTT.

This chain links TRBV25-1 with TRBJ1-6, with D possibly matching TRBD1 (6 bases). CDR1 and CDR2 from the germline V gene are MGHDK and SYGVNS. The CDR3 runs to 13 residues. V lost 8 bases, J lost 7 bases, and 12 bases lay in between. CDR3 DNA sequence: TGTGCCAGCTCGAGACAGGTGAATTCACCCCTCCACTTT. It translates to CASSRQVNSPLHF.